The T cell receptor beta chain described here comes from a study of cytomegalovirus exposure and HLA in healthy donors. The PCR made use of 60 Vbeta and 13 Jbeta primers. Sequencing used immunoSEQ multiplex PCR; TCRdb keeps in-frame clones, though not all of them. This sample contains roughly 100,000 clones. Trimming stripped 4 bases from V and 5 bases from J, with 14 bases between. The germline V gene has CDR1 LNHDA and CDR2 SQIVND (reference sequence). CDR3 size: 15 residues. Of note for this clone: What it recognizes is unknown.

General observations from the study: Cytomegalovirus-associated TCR beta chains were listed, numbering 164. Several of the most significant clusters appeared linked to common viral pathogens, based on a later analysis.

This TCR derives from a woman under 40 in good health and CMV-seronegative. Sequencing was carried out using PBMCs. The V gene is TRBV19, the J gene TRBJ1-4, with a tentative D call TRBD1 (6 bases). This chain's CDR3 is CASSTPGTKNEKLFF. CDR3 nucleotides: TGTGCCAGTAGTACCCCCGGGACAAAGAATGAAAAACTGTTTTTT.